The 32 T cell receptor beta chains given below trace back to one sample, sequenced in a study of Ad26.COV2.S vaccination and SARS-CoV-2 variants. Treatment: some 20 received Ad26.COV2.S at low or high dose, single or two shots; 5 received placebo; per-sample allocation not given. At day 63 after the first vaccine or placebo injection, samples were drawn. Repertoires were generated with immunoSEQ multiplex PCR, while TCRdb's copy carries only in-frame clones and drops some. The sample holds about 350,000 clones, approximately 90% seen once. The sample in question was peripheral blood, obtained in a trial of Ad26.COV2.S vaccine versus placebo. These receptors all stem from a person aged 18-60 years who received the Ad26.COV2.S COVID-19 vaccine or a placebo.

J is TRBJ1-6 and V is TRBV2, with D tentatively TRBD1 (5 bases). Trimming shortened V by 7 bases and J by 7 bases, and 17 bases separated the two germline ends. The CDR3 runs 15 residues. Germline CDR1 reads SNHLY; CDR2 reads FYNNEI. The CDR3 bases are TGTGCCAGCATCTCCGGGGCGTTCGAGAATTCACCCCTCCACTTT. Its translation: CASISGAFENSPLHF.

This clone was seen just once. This rearrangement joins TRBV7-9 to TRBJ1-3; D not certain. This CDR3 comprises 14 residues. Germline V gives CDR1 SEHNR, CDR2 FQNEAQ (reference sequence). The V end was cut by 1 base, the J end by 2 bases, with 6 bases between. DNA for the CDR3: TGTGCCAGCAGCTTAGAGACTGCTGGAAACACCATATATTTT. Translation: CASSLETAGNTIYF.

The chain links TRBV11-2 to TRBJ1-3, with 7 bases matching TRBD1. J gave up 0 bases and V 3 bases, and 2 bases lay outside the gene matches. The CDR3 has 15 amino acids. Germline loops: CDR1 SGHAT, CDR2 FQNNGV. The CDR3: CASSLEGASGNTIYF. The DNA of the CDR3 is TGTGCCAGCAGCTTGGAGGGGGCCTCTGGAAACACCATATATTTT.

The gene calls are TRBV28 and TRBJ1-5; D is undetermined. The V gene's germline CDR1 is MDHEN and CDR2 SYDVKM. This CDR3 spans 14 amino acids. Deletions cut 3 bases from V and 2 bases from J, with 8 bases between. CDR3 sequence reads: CASSLDVGNQPQHF. CDR3 DNA: TGTGCCAGCAGTTTGGACGTGGGCAATCAGCCCCAGCATTTT.

The rearrangement links TRBV6-5 to TRBJ1-6, with 7 bases matching TRBD1. The CDR3 is made up of 14 amino acids. Losses at the gene ends were 5 bases for V and 6 bases for J; bases not matched to a gene: 4. In germline, CDR1 is MNHEY, CDR2 SVGAGI. CDR3 protein: CASSLQGTNSPLHF. In DNA form, the CDR3 reads TGTGCCAGCAGTCTACAGGGGACTAATTCACCCCTCCACTTT.

Turning to this clone: One end of the junction fails to match germline, which may point to a read error. The chain joins TRBV7-7 to TRBJ2-1; D call uncertain. Germline V gene sequence: CDR1 SSHAT, CDR2 FNYEAQ (reference sequence). The length of the CDR3 is 13 residues. DNA of the CDR3: TGTGCTAGCAGCTTAGGCAGATACAATGAGCAGTTCTTC. It specifies CASSLGRYNEQFF.

The CDR3 is CASSQDSLAGQETQYF. CDR3 sequence (DNA): TGCGCCAGCAGCCAAGATAGTCTAGCGGGTCAAGAGACCCAGTACTTC. This chain links TRBV4-1 with TRBJ2-5; 8 positions agree with TRBD2. Trimming removed 0 bases from V and 2 bases from J; junction bases left unmatched: 5. The germline V gene encodes CDR1 MGHRA and CDR2 YSYEKL. This CDR3 is 16 amino acids long.

V gene TRBV9 combines with J gene TRBJ2-7; unclear D gene. With 3 bases removed from V and 6 bases from J, the gap between germline ends came to 16 bases. The CDR3 totals 14 residues. Per the germline V gene, CDR1 is SGDLS and CDR2 is YYNGEE. The CDR3, as DNA: TGTGCCAGCAGCGAAGGGTCCCAGTTCAGCGAGCAGTACTTC. Translated: CASSEGSQFSEQYF.

V gene TRBV3-1 (or the pseudogene TRBV3-2) combines with J gene TRBJ2-1; no clear D. The V and J ends lost 1 base and 4 bases respectively, with 5 bases between them. This CDR3 is 13 amino acids long. CDR1 and CDR2 (germline): LGHDT, YNNKEL (reference sequence). The DNA of the CDR3 is TGTGCCAGCAGCCAAGCCGGTTACAATGAGCAGTTCTTC. It is translated as CASSQAGYNEQFF.

On this clone itself: A much larger clone lies a single base off, so this may be a read error. V is TRBV6-1 and J is TRBJ2-7; 9 nucleotides agree with TRBD1. The CDR3 contains 15 residues. Germline V CDR1 and CDR2: MNHNS, SASEGT. The V segment lost 1 base and the J segment 0 bases; nucleotides outside the gene matches: 1. The CDR3 here is CASSEETGGSYEQYF. In DNA form, the CDR3 reads TGTGCCAGCAGTGAAGAGACAGGGGGCTCCTACGAGCAGTACTTC.

The chain links TRBV6-2 or TRBV6-3 to TRBJ1-5; D perhaps matches TRBD1 (5 bases). Trimming pared 3 bases from V and 9 bases from J, leaving 12 bases between. The V gene's germline CDR1 is MNHEY and CDR2 SVGEGT. This CDR3 has 13 residues. CDR3 nucleotide sequence: TGTGCCAGCAGTTATCAGGGCGTTCGGCCCCAGCATTTT. Protein product: CASSYQGVRPQHF.

The V call is TRBV18, the J call TRBJ2-5, with D possibly matching TRBD1 (6 bases). Germline-derived CDR1 and CDR2 are KGHSH and LQKENI. The length of the CDR3 is 15 residues. Trimming left V 6 bases short and J 5 bases short, with 19 bases between. In DNA, the CDR3 is TGTGCCAGCTCCCGGCTTCGAGTCCAGGGGGAGACCCAGTACTTC. This codes for CASSRLRVQGETQYF.

The chain links TRBV15 to TRBJ2-5; no reliable D call. This CDR3 comprises 16 residues. CDR1 and CDR2 (germline): LNHNV, YYDKDF (reference sequence). Trimming shortened V by 0 bases and J by 5 bases, and 16 bases separated the two germline ends. In DNA, the CDR3 is TGTGCCACCAGCAGAGATCGGACCGGCGGATGGGAGACCCAGTACTTC. Its translation: CATSRDRTGGWETQYF.

This chain joins TRBV19 and TRBJ2-7, with D unclear. Germline CDR1 reads LNHDA; CDR2 reads SQIVND (reference sequence). V gave up 7 bases and J gave up 0 bases, with 13 bases separating them. The CDR3 covers 14 residues. The CDR3 loop is CASKDTHTSYEQYF. CDR3 in DNA: TGTGCCAGTAAAGACACCCATACCTCCTACGAGCAGTACTTC.

The CDR3: CASSLGGDQPQHF. For the CDR3, the DNA is TGCGCCAGCAGCTTGGGGGGAGATCAGCCCCAGCATTTT. The chain uses TRBV5-1 and TRBJ1-5; D call uncertain. The CDR3 length is 13 residues. CDR1 and CDR2 from the germline V gene are SGHRS and YFSETQ. V lost 0 bases and J lost 5, with 6 bases in between. The whole variable domain, filled in from reference TRBV5-1 and TRBJ1-5, reads KAGVTQTPRYLIKTRGQQVTLSCSPISGHRSVSWYQQTPGQGLQFLFEYFSETQRNKGNFPGRFSGRQFSNSRSEMNVSTLELGDSALYLCASSLGGDQPQHFGDGTRLSIL.

The CDR3: CASSVRTEAFF. The CDR3 nucleotides read TGTGCCAGCAGCGTAAGGACTGAAGCTTTCTTT. The chain employs TRBV21-1 and TRBJ1-1. TRBV21-1 is noted as a pseudogene. The CDR3 runs to 11 residues.

The chain combines TRBV3-1 (or the pseudogene TRBV3-2) with TRBJ1-1; D gene uncertain. The V and J ends lost 0 bases and 0 bases respectively, with 8 bases between them. Germline V lookup: CDR1 LGHDT, CDR2 YNNKEL (reference sequence). This CDR3 has 15 residues. The DNA of the CDR3 is TGTGCCAGCAGCCAAGATGCCTTCATGAACACTGAAGCTTTCTTT. Protein: CASSQDAFMNTEAFF.

The chain uses TRBV7-2 and TRBJ2-7; no clear D gene. Germline CDR1 reads SGHTA; CDR2 reads FQGNSA. V shed 5 bases and J shed 6 bases, with 11 bases lying between them. This CDR3 has 12 residues. CDR3 residues: CASSPLPGEQYF. The CDR3 region has the DNA TGTGCCAGCAGCCCCTTACCGGGCGAGCAGTACTTC.

The chain couples TRBV5-1 to TRBJ2-7; the match to TRBD2 covers 12 bases. Trimming removed 4 bases from V and 2 bases from J; junction bases left unmatched: 10. CDR3 length: 17 amino acids. Germline V CDR1 and CDR2: SGHRS, YFSETQ. This CDR3 reads CASSEGLAGTIPYEQYF. CDR3 DNA: TGCGCCAGCAGCGAGGGACTAGCGGGCACTATACCCTACGAGCAGTACTTC.

The chain has TRBV5-6 and TRBJ2-3; TRBD1 is a possible D gene (5 bases). The germline V gene encodes CDR1 SGHDT and CDR2 YYEEEE. There are 16 residues in the CDR3. Trimming removed 0 bases from V and 1 base from J, with 12 bases in between. CDR3 sequence (DNA): TGTGCCAGCAGCTTGGGTTTCGACAGCCGCACAGATACGCAGTATTTT. Translating gives CASSLGFDSRTDTQYF.

This clone was counted a single time. This chain connects TRBV5-5 to TRBJ2-5; D may match TRBD1 or TRBD2 (5 bases each). V lost 4 bases, J lost 2 bases, and 15 bases lay in between. Germline CDR1 is SGHKS and CDR2 is YYEKEE (reference sequence). The CDR3 runs to 15 residues. CDR3 bases: TGTGCCAGCAGCCTCTCCGGGGCGGATCAAGAGACCCAGTACTTC. Its translation: CASSLSGADQETQYF.

The chain combines TRBV19 with TRBJ1-1; 10 nucleotides line up with TRBD1. Losses at the gene ends were 5 bases for V and 0 bases for J; bases not matched to a gene: 6. The V gene's germline CDR1 is LNHDA and CDR2 SQIVND (reference sequence). The CDR3 covers 16 residues. Here the CDR3 DNA reads TGTGCCAGTAGTGGGGGACAGGGGATCATGAACACTGAAGCTTTCTTT. It yields the protein CASSGGQGIMNTEAFF.

The chain joins TRBV6-5 to TRBJ2-7, with TRBD1 matching over 11 bases. From germline, CDR1 is MNHEY and CDR2 SVGAGI. The CDR3 covers 15 residues. Trimming at V came to 4 bases and at J to 0 bases, leaving 2 bases not matched to a gene. The CDR3 reads CASSSGTGGSYEQYF. The DNA for the CDR3 is TGTGCCAGCAGTTCCGGGACAGGGGGCTCCTACGAGCAGTACTTC.

The chain carries TRBV28 and TRBJ1-1; D unresolved. Deletions cut 9 bases from V and 1 base from J, with 6 bases between. This CDR3 region has 11 residues. Germline V gene data show CDR1 as MDHEN and CDR2 as SYDVKM. The CDR3 spells CASETNTEAFF. The CDR3, as DNA: TGTGCCAGTGAAACGAACACTGAAGCTTTCTTT.

This chain uses TRBV3-1 (or the pseudogene TRBV3-2) with TRBJ1-2; D perhaps matches TRBD1 (5 bases). CDR1 is LGHDT and CDR2 is YNNKEL in the germline V gene (reference sequence). V was pared by 4 bases and J by 8 bases, with 14 bases between. CDR3 size: 13 residues. DNA for the CDR3: TGTGCCAGCAGCCCGAACCCGACAGACGGCTACACCTTC. This translates into CASSPNPTDGYTF.

To note about this clone: Within the sample, other DNA sequences also encode this same CDR3. The V gene is TRBV19, the J gene TRBJ1-1; possibly TRBD1 for D (6 bases). Germline values: CDR1 LNHDA, CDR2 SQIVND (reference sequence). Trimming cost V 4 bases and J 5 bases, with 11 bases left between them. The CDR3 is 13 residues long. CDR3 bases: TGTGCCAGTAGTACAACAGGGAATACTGAAGCTTTCTTT. Protein sequence: CASSTTGNTEAFF.

The rearrangement links TRBV6-1 to TRBJ2-5; 7 bases are shared with TRBD1. Germline-derived CDR1 and CDR2 are MNHNS and SASEGT. CDR3 size: 15 residues. The trim removed 1 base at V and 3 bases at J, leaving 5 bases unmatched. The CDR3 here is CASSEVGDREETQYF. CDR3 sequence (DNA): TGTGCCAGCAGTGAAGTAGGAGACAGGGAAGAGACCCAGTACTTC.

The J gene is TRBJ2-3, the V gene TRBV28; TRBD1 aligns across 7 bases. The V gene end was trimmed by 8 bases and the J gene end by 2 bases; junction bases not matched to a gene: 4. CDR1 MDHEN and CDR2 SYDVKM come from the germline V gene. This CDR3 region has 13 residues. The CDR3 region has the DNA TGTGCCAGCCTAACAGGGGACACAGATACGCAGTATTTT. Its protein product is CASLTGDTDTQYF.

The chain links TRBV2 to TRBJ2-2; 10 bases are a match to TRBD1. CDR1 is SNHLY and CDR2 is FYNNEI in the germline V gene. The V and J ends lost 6 bases and 6 bases, in that order; junction bases with no gene match: 7. The CDR3 runs to 15 residues. The CDR3 nucleotides read TGTGCCAGCAGCACCCGGGACAGGGGCCCCGGGGAGCTGTTTTTT. As protein: CASSTRDRGPGELFF.

The chain carries TRBV7-2 and TRBJ1-3, with D possibly matching TRBD1 (5 bases). Germline V lookup: CDR1 SGHTA, CDR2 FQGNSA. The CDR3 spans 14 residues. V was trimmed by 1 base and J by 12 bases, leaving 16 bases between them. The DNA of the CDR3 is TGTGCCAGCAGCTTAGAACAGGCCGCCTCCGACATATATTTT. Its protein product is CASSLEQAASDIYF.

The chain links TRBV7-2 to TRBJ2-7; D may be TRBD2 (5 bases). Germline CDR1 reads SGHTA; CDR2 reads FQGNSA. V lost 8 bases and J lost 5, with 16 bases in between. The CDR3 extends over 13 amino acids. DNA for the CDR3: TGTGCCAGCGCGGGTCGGAATGGGAACGAGCAGTACTTC. Translation gives CASAGRNGNEQYF.

The chain uses TRBV5-4 and TRBJ2-7, with D unclear. Per germline, CDR1 SGHNT and CDR2 YYREEE (reference sequence). The CDR3 runs 14 residues. Trimming removed 1 base at V and 6 bases at J, with 14 bases between. Here the CDR3 reads CASSLITAPGEQYF. The CDR3 DNA reads as TGTGCCAGCAGCTTGATAACAGCCCCGGGCGAGCAGTACTTC.